These 10 T cell receptor beta chains were all obtained from the same sample, sequenced in a study of patients with pleural tuberculosis. TCRdb reprocessed the reads with MiXCR, giving one entry per CDR3 protein. Seen here are under 55,000 distinct CDR3 sequences, 5.5% to 8% observed once, and the top ten hold 15% to 20%. The receptors originated from a human donor with pleural tuberculosis.

This chain uses TRBV19 with TRBJ1-6; maybe TRBD1 (6 bases). The V and J ends lost 10 bases and 14 bases respectively, with 21 bases between them. Per germline, CDR1 LNHDA and CDR2 SQIVND (reference sequence). The CDR3 has 13 residues. The DNA for the CDR3 is TGTGCCACCCGGGACATGGGTAAATTGGCCCTCCACTTT. Amino acids: CATRDMGKLALHF.

This clonotype was seen a handful of times. The rearrangement joins TRBV12-3 or TRBV12-4 to TRBJ2-1, with D hard to call. Trimming took 4 bases from V and 4 from J, leaving 11 bases between them. The CDR3 runs to 14 residues. CDR3: CASSSSTRYNEQFF. Here the CDR3 DNA reads TGTGCCAGCAGTTCATCGACCCGTTACAATGAGCAGTTCTTC.

This clonotype occurred many times. The chain recombines TRBV5-1 with TRBJ1-1; D gene uncertain. Trimming stripped 0 bases from V and 5 bases from J, with 11 bases between. The CDR3 length is 14 residues. CDR1 is SGHRS, CDR2 YFSETQ, per germline. The CDR3 region has the DNA TGCGCCAGCAGCTTGGTACGGGGAGAGACTGAAGCTTTCTTT. Translation: CASSLVRGETEAFF.

The chain uses TRBV29-1 and TRBJ2-6; D uncertain. Germline CDR1 SQVTM, CDR2 ANQGSEA. The V and J ends lost 3 bases and 0 bases respectively, with 6 bases between them. The CDR3 has 14 residues. The DNA of the CDR3 is TGCAGCGTTGATTCCCGCTCTGGGGCCAACGTCCTGACTTTC. It encodes CSVDSRSGANVLTF.

About this clonotype: Being one base from a much bigger clone, this may be a read error. The J gene is TRBJ2-3, the V gene TRBV12-3 or TRBV12-4; D not certain. The CDR3 runs 16 residues. V was trimmed by 1 base and J by 2 bases, leaving 13 bases between them. The CDR3 protein is CASSLELTLNTDTQYF. The CDR3 bases are TGTGCCAGCAGTTTAGAGCTAACACTCAACACAGATACGCAGTATTTT.

Ten or more counts support this clonotype. The chain is built from TRBV20-1 and TRBJ2-3; 12 nucleotides line up with TRBD2. In germline, CDR1 is DFQATT, CDR2 SNEGSKA (reference sequence). V shed 6 bases and J 5 bases; nucleotides not matched to a gene: 6. The CDR3 length is 14 residues. The CDR3 nucleotides are TGCAGTGCCCTGACTAGCGGGAGAGGAGATACGCAGTATTTT. Translated: CSALTSGRGDTQYF.

In this sample, this clonotype turned up many times. The V call is TRBV6-2 or TRBV6-3, the J call TRBJ1-2, with D perhaps matching TRBD1 (5 bases). V was shortened by 0 bases and J by 7 bases, with 12 bases between the two germline ends. Germline V gene lookup returns CDR1 MNHEY and CDR2 SVGEGT. The CDR3 totals 14 residues. CDR3 coding DNA: TGTGCCAGCAGTTACTCGACGGCAGGGCTTGGCTACACCTTC. It specifies CASSYSTAGLGYTF.

This clonotype occurred many times. The V call is TRBV6-9, the J call TRBJ2-1; 9 positions agree with TRBD1. The CDR3 extends over 17 amino acids. CDR1 is MNHGY and CDR2 is SVAAGI in the germline V gene. With 2 bases clipped from V and 4 bases from J, the junction kept 9 bases outside the gene matches. The CDR3 DNA reads as TGTGCCAGCAGTTATAACCGGGGACAGGGAAATTACAATGAGCAGTTCTTC. This sequence encodes CASSYNRGQGNYNEQFF.

This clonotype was counted at least ten times. V gene TRBV12-3 or TRBV12-4 combines with J gene TRBJ2-1; D remains ambiguous. Trimming shortened V by 5 bases and J by 1 base, and 3 bases separated the two germline ends. The CDR3 spans 12 residues. CDR3 in amino acids: CASSTSYNEQFF. CDR3 in DNA: TGTGCCAGCAGTACTTCCTACAATGAGCAGTTCTTC.

This clonotype was seen repeatedly, ten times or more. The J gene is TRBJ2-5, the V gene TRBV15; possible D gene TRBD1, 5 bases. V gave up 8 bases and J gave up 2 bases, with 12 bases separating them. CDR3 length: 13 amino acids. Germline CDR1 is LNHNV and CDR2 is YYDKDF (reference sequence). The CDR3 sequence: CATSGRRQETQYF. The CDR3 DNA reads as TGTGCCACCTCAGGGCGGCGGCAAGAGACCCAGTACTTC.